One sample yielded the 14 T cell receptor beta chains listed below, sequenced in a study of cytomegalovirus exposure and HLA in healthy donors. Some clones are missing from TCRdb's copy, which holds only in-frame ones; the method was immunoSEQ multiplex PCR. The sample has under 400,000 clones, approximately 85% seen once. The specimen was PBMCs. The receptors were sampled from a man aged 25 to 45 in good health and CMV-seronegative.

This clone has just a few counts. The rearrangement links TRBV5-5 to TRBJ2-7, with D maybe TRBD2 (6 bases). The CDR3 has 15 amino acids. Germline-derived CDR1 and CDR2 are SGHKS and YYEKEE (reference sequence). Between the trimmed V and J ends, which lost 1 base and 1 base, there was a span of 12 bases. CDR3 coding DNA: TGTGCCAGCAGCTTGTCGGAGGGTAGGTCCTACGAGCAGTACTTC. Amino acid sequence: CASSLSEGRSYEQYF.

J is TRBJ2-3 and V is TRBV5-6; a possible D gene is TRBD1 (6 bases). The CDR3 contains 13 residues. Germline V gives CDR1 SGHDT, CDR2 YYEEEE. V shed 4 bases and J shed 5 bases, with 11 bases lying between them. The CDR3: CASSPGRGDTQYF. The CDR3 coding sequence is TGTGCCAGCAGCCCTGGCAGGGGAGATACGCAGTATTTT.

This sequence joins TRBV19 and TRBJ1-4, with 9 nucleotides matching TRBD1. With V trimmed by 6 bases and J by 5 bases, 7 bases remained unmatched. Germline V gives CDR1 LNHDA, CDR2 SQIVND (reference sequence). The CDR3 spans 15 residues. The CDR3 loop is CASRNTGTGNEKLFF. The DNA of the CDR3 is TGTGCCAGTAGGAATACCGGGACAGGGAATGAAAAACTGTTTTTT.

The rearrangement uses TRBV4-1 and TRBJ2-6; 12 nucleotides match TRBD1. V trimming: 2 bases; J trimming: 3 bases; junction bases outside the gene matches: 14. Germline CDR1 MGHRA, CDR2 YSYEKL. The CDR3 runs 21 residues. As DNA, the CDR3 is TGCGCCAGCAGCCAATTAGGGGCGGGACAGGGGGCGAGAGGTGGGGCCAACGTCCTGACTTTC. As protein: CASSQLGAGQGARGGANVLTF.

The chain is built from TRBV25-1 and TRBJ2-1; a weak D match, TRBD1 (6 bases). Per germline, CDR1 MGHDK and CDR2 SYGVNS. V lost 6 bases and J lost 9, with 15 bases in between. The CDR3 spans 13 residues. Written as DNA, the CDR3 is TGTGCCAGCAGGGCACAGGGACACCTTGAGCAGTTCTTC. As protein: CASRAQGHLEQFF.

The rearrangement uses TRBV7-9 and TRBJ1-1; no firm D call. Germline V gene data show CDR1 as SEHNR and CDR2 as FQNEAQ (reference sequence). Trimming took off 1 base at V and 3 bases at J, with 12 bases between the two ends. This CDR3 is built from 15 residues. The CDR3, as DNA: TGTGCCAGCAGCTTAGGGGCAGTGAGGGACACTGAAGCTTTCTTT. This translates into CASSLGAVRDTEAFF. The complete variable domain, with remaining parts taken from reference TRBV7-9 and TRBJ1-1, reads DTGVSQNPRHKITKRGQNVTFRCDPISEHNRLYWYRQTLGQGPEFLTYFQNEAQLEKSRLLSDRFSAERPKGSFSTLEIQRTEQGDSAMYLCASSLGAVRDTEAFFGQGTRLTVV.

The chain carries TRBV18 and TRBJ2-7; 7 bases fit TRBD1. Germline trimming cut 3 bases from V and 4 bases from J; bases unmatched to any gene: 6. Germline V CDR1 and CDR2: KGHSH, LQKENI. This CDR3 contains 14 residues. CDR3 sequence reads: CASSPGQQSYEQYF. CDR3 nucleotides: TGTGCCAGCTCACCGGGACAGCAGTCGTACGAGCAGTACTTC.

About this clone itself: This specimen includes other DNA sequences encoding the same CDR3. The chain joins TRBV5-4 to TRBJ2-2; D gene uncertain. The germline CDR1 and CDR2 sequences are SGHNT and YYREEE (reference sequence). The CDR3 has 12 residues. Trimming removed 0 bases at V and 7 bases at J, with 4 bases between. The CDR3 bases are TGTGCCAGCAGCTTGGCCAGCGGGGAGCTGTTTTTT. This encodes CASSLASGELFF.

This chain joins TRBV19 and TRBJ2-2; a weak D match, TRBD2 (6 bases). The germline V and J ends were trimmed by 7 bases and 7 bases, with 19 bases remaining between them. Germline V CDR1 and CDR2: LNHDA, SQIVND (reference sequence). The CDR3 is 15 amino acids. The CDR3 loop is CASTPPAGFNGELFF. For the CDR3, the DNA is TGTGCCAGTACCCCCCCCGCGGGATTCAACGGGGAGCTGTTTTTT. The whole variable domain, filled in from reference TRBV19 and TRBJ2-2, reads DGGITQSPKYLFRKEGQNVTLSCEQNLNHDAMYWYRQDPGQGLRLIYYSQIVNDFQKGDIAEGYSVSREKKESFPLTVTSAQKNPTAFYLCASTPPAGFNGELFFGEGSRLTVL.

This clone was found a few times. The genes are TRBV7-2 and TRBJ1-5; maybe TRBD1 (5 bases). The ends were cut back, 1 base at V and 5 bases at J, with 9 bases in the middle. This CDR3 has 14 residues. The germline V gene has CDR1 SGHTA and CDR2 FQGNSA. CDR3 coding DNA: TGTGCCAGCAGCTTAGGGAGGGGAGATCAGCCCCAGCATTTT. The encoded protein is CASSLGRGDQPQHF.

The table lists this clone with a count of one. V is TRBV30 and J is TRBJ2-1, with 8 bases matching TRBD2. The ends lost 4 bases at V and 8 bases at J; junction bases unmatched: 10. This CDR3 is built from 14 residues. Per the germline V gene, CDR1 is GTSNPN and CDR2 is SVGIG (reference sequence). The CDR3 is CAWIPGLVFDEQFF. The CDR3, as DNA: TGTGCCTGGATCCCGGGACTAGTATTTGATGAGCAGTTCTTC.

V is TRBV7-9 and J is TRBJ2-2; tentatively, D is TRBD2 (7 bases). The CDR3 covers 15 residues. CDR1 is SEHNR, CDR2 FQNEAQ, per germline (reference sequence). V was pared by 4 bases and J by 3 bases, with 12 bases between. In DNA, the CDR3 is TGTGCCAGCAGCTACCCGGGGGGCCACACCGGGGAGCTGTTTTTT. Encoded protein: CASSYPGGHTGELFF.

The chain employs TRBV21-1 and TRBJ2-7; the DNA was not used to check the table's D call, TRBD1. TRBV21-1 is a listed pseudogene. The CDR3 is made up of 15 amino acids. The CDR3 loop is CASSKQQGCDYEQYF. CDR3 nucleotide sequence: TGTGCCAGCAGCAAACAGCAGGGTTGTGACTACGAGCAGTACTTC.

The V call is TRBV7-2, the J call TRBJ1-5; 8 bases map to TRBD1. This CDR3 contains 14 residues. With V trimmed by 5 bases and J by 3 bases, 3 bases remained unmatched. Germline CDR1 SGHTA, CDR2 FQGNSA. CDR3 coding DNA: TGTGCCAGCAGCAAGACAGGGGTCAATCAGCCCCAGCATTTT. It codes for CASSKTGVNQPQHF.